This note documents a single T cell receptor (beta chain) sequence. The germline gives CDR1 LGHNT, CDR2 FRNRAP. CDR3 size: 15 residues. V was clipped by 2 bases and J by 6 bases; unmatched bases: 8. The data were produced by immunoSEQ multiplex PCR, yet TCRdb's version contains in-frame clones alone and is incomplete. The data contain approximately 140,000 clones, about 89% of them singletons. This sample is part of a study of T cell responses to AZD1222 COVID-19 vaccine. This sample comprised peripheral blood, obtained 28 days after the second AZD1222 dose. The chain is built from TRBV12-5 and TRBJ2-7; 9 nucleotides align to TRBD1. The TCR was taken from an adult who received the AZD1222 COVID-19 vaccine. CDR3 loop: CASGLPWTGEGEQYF. CDR3 sequence (DNA): TGTGCTAGTGGTTTGCCCTGGACAGGGGAGGGCGAGCAGTACTTC.